The clone carrying this T cell receptor (beta chain) was counted a few times. Source study methods: Quantification of nucleated cells was approximated via reference gene primer amplification. Produced via immunoSEQ multiplex PCR; TCRdb's table is partial and in-frame only. V and J calls and clone size are as listed in that table; D and trimming were resolved from the DNA. The sample includes 400,000 to 500,000 clones, roughly 85% of them seen just once. This entry is derived from a study of blood T cell repertoires in COVID-19. On the study more broadly: Samples representing acute and convalescent COVID-19 were sourced from the United States, Italy and Spain. Sources were T cells, B-cell-depleted T cells, or PBMCs; the material itself was cDNA or gDNA.

The CDR3 is 15 residues long. The germline V gene encodes CDR1 MNHEY and CDR2 SVGAGI. V was clipped by 2 bases and J by 6 bases; unmatched bases: 8. This sequence joins TRBV6-5 and TRBJ2-7; TRBD2 aligns across 9 bases. The receptor was derived from a woman in her twenties or thirties with active or convalescent COVID-19. Sequencing was performed on peripheral blood. CDR3 protein: CASSYVRGGSAEQYF. CDR3 coding DNA: TGTGCCAGCAGTTACGTGCGGGGGGGCAGCGCCGAGCAGTACTTC.